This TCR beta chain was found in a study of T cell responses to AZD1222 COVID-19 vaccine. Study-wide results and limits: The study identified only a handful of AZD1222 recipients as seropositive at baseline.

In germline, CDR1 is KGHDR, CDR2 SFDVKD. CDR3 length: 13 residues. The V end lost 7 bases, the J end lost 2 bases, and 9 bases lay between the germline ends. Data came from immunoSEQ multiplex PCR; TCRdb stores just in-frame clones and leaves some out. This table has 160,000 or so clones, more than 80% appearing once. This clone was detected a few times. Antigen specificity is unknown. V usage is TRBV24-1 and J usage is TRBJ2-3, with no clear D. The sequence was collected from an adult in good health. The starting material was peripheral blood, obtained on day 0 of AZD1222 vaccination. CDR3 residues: CATRGQLTDTQYF. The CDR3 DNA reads TGTGCCACCAGGGGCCAGCTCACAGATACGCAGTATTTT.